This T cell receptor (beta chain) was identified during a study of cytomegalovirus exposure and HLA in healthy donors. Germline V gene sequence: CDR1 SQVTM, CDR2 ANQGSEA. The CDR3 has 12 amino acids. V lost 8 bases and J lost 5, with 12 bases in between. PCR amplification relied on 60 Vbeta primers (plus 13 Jbeta primers). Method: immunoSEQ multiplex PCR; TCRdb's copy keeps in-frame clones and lacks some. The data hold 100,000 to 150,000 clones, with over 75% observed a single time. The TCR comes from a man in his forties or fifties in good health and CMV-seronegative. V is TRBV29-1 and J is TRBJ2-2; TRBD2 might be the D (5 bases). The sample comprised PBMCs. CDR3 in DNA: TGCAGCATCCCCGAGGGTACCGGGGAGCTGTTTTTT. It is translated as CSIPEGTGELFF.